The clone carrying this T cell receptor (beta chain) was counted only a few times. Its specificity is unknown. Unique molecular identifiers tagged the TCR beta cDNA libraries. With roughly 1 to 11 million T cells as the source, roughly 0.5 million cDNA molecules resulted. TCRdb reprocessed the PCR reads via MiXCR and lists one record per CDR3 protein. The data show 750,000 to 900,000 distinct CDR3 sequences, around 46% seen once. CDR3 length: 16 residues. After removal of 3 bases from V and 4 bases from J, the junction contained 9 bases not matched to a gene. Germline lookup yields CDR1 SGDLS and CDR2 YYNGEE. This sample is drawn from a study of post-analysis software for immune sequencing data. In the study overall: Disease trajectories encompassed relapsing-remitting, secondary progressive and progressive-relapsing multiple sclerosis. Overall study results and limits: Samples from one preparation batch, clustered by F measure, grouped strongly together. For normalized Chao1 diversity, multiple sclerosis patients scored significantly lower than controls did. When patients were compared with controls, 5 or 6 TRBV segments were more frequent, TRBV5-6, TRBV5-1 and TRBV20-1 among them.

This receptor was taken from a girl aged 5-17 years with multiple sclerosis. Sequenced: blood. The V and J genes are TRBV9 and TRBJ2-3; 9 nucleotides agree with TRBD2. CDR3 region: CASSARLAEPPDTQYF. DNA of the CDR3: TGTGCCAGCAGCGCGAGACTAGCGGAGCCGCCAGATACGCAGTATTTT.